The 10 T cell receptor beta chains below were found in one sample sequenced in a study of blood T cell repertoires in COVID-19. The assay was immunoSEQ multiplex PCR, and TCRdb's table has in-frame clones only and misses some. The profile shows about 62,000 clones, 80% to 90% of them singletons. Material: peripheral blood. These receptors were obtained from a woman aged 60 to 75 with COVID-19, enrolled during active disease.

The rearrangement uses TRBV19 and TRBJ1-5, with D perhaps TRBD1 (5 bases). This CDR3 comprises 15 residues. With 1 base removed from V and 7 bases from J, the gap between germline ends came to 14 bases. The germline CDR1 and CDR2 sequences are LNHDA and SQIVND (reference sequence). CDR3 protein: CASSIGGGVSQPQHF. The CDR3 DNA follows: TGTGCCAGTAGTATAGGGGGCGGGGTAAGCCAGCCCCAGCATTTT.

The genes are TRBV19 and TRBJ2-2; the D gene is possibly TRBD2 (5 bases). The CDR3 is 17 residues long. Trimming shortened V by 6 bases and J by 3 bases, and 20 bases separated the two germline ends. Germline loops: CDR1 LNHDA, CDR2 SQIVND (reference sequence). The CDR3 coding sequence is TGTGCCAGTAGCCCTCGAAGGCGGACTCGGCACACCGGGGAGCTGTTTTTT. Encoded protein: CASSPRRRTRHTGELFF.

The V and J genes are TRBV30 and TRBJ1-2; D remains unclear. The CDR3 extends over 12 amino acids. Germline V gives CDR1 GTSNPN, CDR2 SVGIG (reference sequence). The V and J ends lost 0 bases and 6 bases respectively, with 8 bases between them. CDR3 bases: TGTGCCTGGAGTGTACGAGGGAATGGCTACACCTTC. Amino acids: CAWSVRGNGYTF.

The rearrangement links TRBV7-2 to TRBJ2-7; D unclear. Germline V gene sequence: CDR1 SGHTA, CDR2 FQGNSA. This CDR3 region has 14 residues. The V gene lost 4 bases and the J gene lost 1 base, with 11 bases spanning the gap. The CDR3 region is CASSSVQKSYEQYF. CDR3 coding DNA: TGTGCCAGCAGCTCAGTCCAGAAATCCTACGAGCAGTACTTC.

This clone occurred a few times. V gene TRBV11-2 combines with J gene TRBJ2-3; a possible D gene is TRBD1 (5 bases). The CDR3 runs 17 residues. CDR1 SGHAT and CDR2 FQNNGV come from the germline V gene. V shed 2 bases and J shed 2 bases, with 17 bases lying between them. CDR3 sequence (DNA): TGTGCCAGCAGCTTAAGGGGCTCCGTTTTATACACAGATACGCAGTATTTT. As protein: CASSLRGSVLYTDTQYF.

CDR3 amino acids: CAISESSDRGRVYGTEAFF. The CDR3 DNA is TGTGCCATCAGTGAGTCCAGCGACAGGGGGCGCGTGTACGGCACTGAAGCTTTCTTT. The chain uses TRBV10-3 and TRBJ1-1, with 10 bases matching TRBD1. V lost 0 bases to trimming and J lost 4 bases; unmatched junction nucleotides: 14. The germline gives CDR1 ENHRY, CDR2 SYGVKD. The length of the CDR3 is 19 residues.

This clone was counted a few times. The V and J genes are TRBV5-1 and TRBJ1-2, with 9 bases aligning to TRBD1. The CDR3 runs to 12 residues. Germline CDR1 and CDR2: SGHRS and YFSETQ. V trimming: 4 bases; J trimming: 8 bases; junction bases outside the gene matches: 3. CDR3 residues: CASSGDRAGYTF. The CDR3 bases are TGCGCCAGCAGCGGGGACAGGGCAGGCTACACCTTC.

The chain combines TRBV6-1 with TRBJ1-5, with 9 positions matching TRBD1. There are 14 residues in the CDR3. The germline V gene encodes CDR1 MNHNS and CDR2 SASEGT. J gave up 7 bases and V 3 bases, and 4 bases lay outside the gene matches. Here the CDR3 reads CASSEGQGGQPQHF. The CDR3 region has the DNA TGTGCCAGCAGTGAGGGACAGGGCGGGCAGCCCCAGCATTTT.

V gene TRBV28 combines with J gene TRBJ2-5; D gene unclear. The CDR3 has 11 amino acids. From germline, CDR1 is MDHEN and CDR2 SYDVKM. The V and J ends lost 5 bases and 4 bases respectively, with 5 bases between them. The CDR3 sequence is CASSPRETQYF. CDR3 sequence (DNA): TGTGCCAGCAGTCCGCGAGAGACCCAGTACTTC. Full variable domain (rest looked up from reference TRBV28 and TRBJ2-5): DVKVTQSSRYLVKRTGEKVFLECVQDMDHENMFWYRQDPGLGLRLIYFSYDVKMKEKGDIPEGYSVSREKKERFSLILESASTNQTSMYLCASSPRETQYFGPGTRLLVL.

J is TRBJ1-1 and V is TRBV7-2; possible D gene TRBD1, 6 bases. Between the trimmed V and J ends, which lost 2 bases and 2 bases, there was a span of 12 bases. CDR1 SGHTA and CDR2 FQGNSA come from the germline V gene. CDR3 length: 15 amino acids. The chain's CDR3 is CASSLNGGGNTEAFF. CDR3 DNA sequence: TGTGCCAGCAGCTTAAATGGCGGGGGCAACACTGAAGCTTTCTTT.